This T cell receptor (beta chain) was sequenced in a study of T cell repertoires in cytomegalovirus infection. TCRdb passed the reads through MiXCR, listing each CDR3 protein once. The sample includes 170,000 or so distinct CDR3 sequences, roughly 17% of them seen just once. This clonotype has just one count. J was trimmed by 5 bases and V by 8 bases; bases with no gene match: 7. There are 14 residues in the CDR3. The genes are TRBV12-3 or TRBV12-4 and TRBJ2-2; 8 positions agree with TRBD2. The sample comprised CD8+ T cells from PBMCs. This TCR came from a human donor in good health (CMV status not recorded). Some clones in this sample may be carry-over from other donors' samples. The CDR3 DNA is TGTGCCAGCGGGAGTCCTAGCGGGACCGGGGAGCTGTTTTTT. Its translation is CASGSPSGTGELFF.